This TCR beta chain was sequenced during a study of molecular identifiers for immune sequencing clone quantification (dated by TCRdb to about 2018). At the level of the whole study: For a replicate experiment, the RNA from either roughly 18,000 or 92,000 naive CD8 T cells was divided into five aliquots, and four of those aliquots went on to sequencing. CD8 T cells were used in a methods study to benchmark molecular-identifier clustering-based TCR repertoire sequencing (MIDCIRS) and TCR RNA copy counting. What the research found in general, with its limitations: Clones above 20 RNA copies held over 97% of molecules in CMV-specific effector cells but under 1% in naive cells. Spiked-in Jurkat TCR RNA equal to a single cell's worth was reported to be detectable even within 1,200,000 naive CD8 T cells. The naive libraries included spiked-in Jurkat TCR RNA (approximately ten copies' worth), and this RNA is not part of the donor repertoire. When barcode sub-clustering was omitted, TCR diversity was inflated by chimeric consensus sequences, with chimeras reaching as high as 47%. The sizes of highly expanded clones could end up underestimated when identical TCR molecules share a barcode. Modeling gave about 3.2 recovered TCR RNA copies per cell versus roughly 10 by digital PCR, implying around 33% capture efficiency.

Libraries of naive CD8 T cells were built from approximately 20,000 to 1,000,000 sorted cells, with 10%, 30% or 50% of the purified RNA used. Naive CD8 T cells were FACS-sorted as CD8+CD4-CCR7+CD45RA+ on a BD FACSAria II into RLT Plus buffer. Detection sensitivity was tested by spiking Jurkat RNA equal to ten TCR copies' worth into samples containing about 20,000-1,100,000 naive CD8 T cells. CD8 T cells were enriched with RosetteSep CD8+ T Cell Enrichment Cocktail and Ficoll-Paque, followed by ACK red cell lysis. CDR3 length: 13 amino acids, cysteine to phenylalanine. The sequence is cut down to CDR3 DNA, 39 bases in frame from base 1. At the junction V is shortened by 0 bases and J by 8 bases, with 13 bases in between. The germline V gene (reference sequence) specifies GTSNPN as CDR1 and SVGIG as CDR2. This clonotype was counted at least ten times. The antigen it binds to is not known. No base qualities exist here, and no much larger clone lies one base off it.

Receptors were amplified or captured by PCR. Sequenced using a NextSeq 500. Bulk TCR libraries were prepared as previously described, using TCR primers listed in Table S5. Purification of total RNA was performed with the Qiagen AllPrep DNA/RNA kit. Before analysis, reads from multiple sequencing runs of the same library were pooled. Per the authors' processing: Only reads with exact TCR constant sequence were kept, trimmed to 150 nt, and grouped by their 12-nt molecular barcodes. Reads inside each barcode group were sub-clustered using a 15% Levenshtein threshold, and a quality-weighted consensus sequence was constructed for each RNA molecule. Non-functional sequences were filtered out, along with any lower-count sequence sitting one edit away from another sequence. Based on a fit of two negative binomial distributions, barcode sub-clusters having less than 20% of the maximum read count were discarded. TCRdb trimmed public reads at Q25 via fastp, called clones via MiXCR and kept in-frame beta chains. Identical CDR3 proteins give one entry, which carries the most common genes and DNA. These V and J calls rely on TCRdb rather than the paper's analysis. The sample records under 350,000 distinct CDR3 sequences, roughly 24% of which are singletons. The leading ten clones occupy 0.65% to 0.75% of the sample.

The rearranged segments are TRBV30 and TRBJ1-1, with TRBD1 perhaps the D gene, on 5 matching bases. Sequenced: naive CD8+ T cells from blood, with Jurkat cell RNA spiked in. In light of the paper, this sample's cell subset or site label describes: FACS-sorted CD8+CD4-CCR7+CD45RA+ naive T cells. The receptor comes from a human donor in good health. Some libraries in this study had Jurkat cell RNA spiked in. The CDR3 reads CAWSVDQGNEAFF. The base sequence is TGTGCCTGGAGTGTAGACCAGGGCAACGAAGCTTTCTTT.